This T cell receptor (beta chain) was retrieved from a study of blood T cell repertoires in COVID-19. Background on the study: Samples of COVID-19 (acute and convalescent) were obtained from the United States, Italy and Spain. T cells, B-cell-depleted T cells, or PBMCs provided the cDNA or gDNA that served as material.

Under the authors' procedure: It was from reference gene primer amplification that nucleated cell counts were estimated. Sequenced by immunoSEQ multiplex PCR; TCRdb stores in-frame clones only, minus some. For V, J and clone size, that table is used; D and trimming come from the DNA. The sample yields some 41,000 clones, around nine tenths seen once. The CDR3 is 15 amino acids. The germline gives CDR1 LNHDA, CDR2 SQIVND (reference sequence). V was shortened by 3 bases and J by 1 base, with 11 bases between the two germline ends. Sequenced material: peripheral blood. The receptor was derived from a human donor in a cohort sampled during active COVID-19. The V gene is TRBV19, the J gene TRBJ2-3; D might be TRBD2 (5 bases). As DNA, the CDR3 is TGTGCCAGTAGTATTGGGTCTAGCCGCACAGATACGCAGTATTTT. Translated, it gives CASSIGSSRTDTQYF.